One and the same sample provided the 2 T cell receptor beta chains below, sequenced in a study of T cells in Graves' hyperthyroidism and ophthalmopathy. Amplified regions were TCR beta CDR3 sequences from RNA transcripts. During a first-round RT-PCR of the TCR CDR3, the HTBI primer set was used. MiXCR was run by TCRdb on the multiplex PCR reads, yielding one entry per CDR3 protein. Among about 360,000 distinct CDR3 sequences listed, roughly an eighth were seen once. The sample was blood. These receptors all come from a woman younger than 35 with Graves' hyperthyroidism.

This clonotype was picked up many times. The V call is TRBV18, the J call TRBJ2-5; 10 bases agree with TRBD2. The J segment lost 4 bases and the V segment lost 1 base, leaving 6 bases of the junction unmatched. This CDR3 is built from 16 residues. Germline CDR1 is KGHSH and CDR2 is LQKENI. CDR3 sequence: CASSPRIQREGETQYF. CDR3 coding DNA: TGTGCCAGCTCACCACGTATCCAGCGGGAGGGAGAGACCCAGTACTTC.

V is TRBV10-3 and J is TRBJ2-5; TRBD1 aligns across 9 bases. Trimming took 4 bases from V and 4 from J; bases not matched to a gene: 7. Germline V lookup: CDR1 ENHRY, CDR2 SYGVKD. The CDR3 sequence is 15 residues long. The CDR3 protein is CAISATRQGGETQYF. CDR3 DNA sequence: TGTGCCATCAGTGCGACCCGACAGGGGGGAGAGACCCAGTACTTC.